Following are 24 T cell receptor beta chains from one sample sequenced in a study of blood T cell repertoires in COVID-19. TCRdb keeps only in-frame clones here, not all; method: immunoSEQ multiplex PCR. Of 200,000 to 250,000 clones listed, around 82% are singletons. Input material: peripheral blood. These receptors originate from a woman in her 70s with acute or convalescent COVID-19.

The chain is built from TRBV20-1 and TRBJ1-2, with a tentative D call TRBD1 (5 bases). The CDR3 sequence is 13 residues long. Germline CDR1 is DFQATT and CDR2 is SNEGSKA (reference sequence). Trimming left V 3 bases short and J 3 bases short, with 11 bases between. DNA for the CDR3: TGCAGTGCTAGTAAGGGGTTGGACTATGGCTACACCTTC. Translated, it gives CSASKGLDYGYTF.

Here the CDR3 reads CASSLRGGPDTQYF. In DNA, the CDR3 is TGTGCCAGCAGCTTGCGGGGGGGACCAGATACGCAGTATTTT. The chain carries TRBV7-9 and TRBJ2-3; 9 bases fit TRBD2. With 3 bases clipped from V and 4 bases from J, the junction kept 2 bases outside the gene matches. The germline gives CDR1 SEHNR, CDR2 FQNEAQ (reference sequence). The CDR3 is 14 amino acids.

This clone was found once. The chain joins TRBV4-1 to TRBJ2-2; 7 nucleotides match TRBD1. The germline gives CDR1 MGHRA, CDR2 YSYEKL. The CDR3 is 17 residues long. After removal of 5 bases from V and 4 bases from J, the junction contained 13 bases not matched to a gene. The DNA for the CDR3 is TGCGCCAGCAGCGCCCGACAGGGCGGAGAGGGCACCGGGGAGCTGTTTTTT. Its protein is CASSARQGGEGTGELFF.

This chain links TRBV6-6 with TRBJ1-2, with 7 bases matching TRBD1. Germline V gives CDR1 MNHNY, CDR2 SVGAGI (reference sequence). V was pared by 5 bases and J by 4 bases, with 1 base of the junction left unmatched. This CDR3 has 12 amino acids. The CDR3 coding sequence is TGTGCCAGCAGTGGGACAGCCTATGGCTACACCTTC. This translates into CASSGTAYGYTF.

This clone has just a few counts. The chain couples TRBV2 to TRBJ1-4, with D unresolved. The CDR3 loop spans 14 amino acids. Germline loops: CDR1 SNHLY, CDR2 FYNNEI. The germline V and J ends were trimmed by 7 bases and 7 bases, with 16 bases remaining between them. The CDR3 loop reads CASTPRSQREKLFF. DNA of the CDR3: TGTGCCAGCACCCCAAGGTCTCAGCGTGAAAAACTGTTTTTT.

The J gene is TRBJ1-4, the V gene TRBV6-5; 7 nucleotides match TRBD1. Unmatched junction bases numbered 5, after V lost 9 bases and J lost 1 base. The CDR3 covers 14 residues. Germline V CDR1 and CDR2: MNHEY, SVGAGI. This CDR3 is CASGTAETNEKLFF. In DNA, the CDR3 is TGTGCCAGTGGGACAGCGGAAACTAATGAAAAACTGTTTTTT.

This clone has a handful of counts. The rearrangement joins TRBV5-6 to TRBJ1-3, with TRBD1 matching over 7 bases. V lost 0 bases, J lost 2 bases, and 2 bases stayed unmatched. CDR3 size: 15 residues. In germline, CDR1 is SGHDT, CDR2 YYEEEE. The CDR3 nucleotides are TGTGCCAGCAGCTTGGGTACAGGGGCTGGAAACACCATATATTTT. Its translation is CASSLGTGAGNTIYF. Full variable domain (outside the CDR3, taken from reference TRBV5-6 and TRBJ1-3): DAGVTQSPTHLIKTRGQQVTLRCSPKSGHDTVSWYQQALGQGPQFIFQYYEEEERQRGNFPDRFSGHQFPNYSSELNVNALLLGDSALYLCASSLGTGAGNTIYFGEGSWLTVV.

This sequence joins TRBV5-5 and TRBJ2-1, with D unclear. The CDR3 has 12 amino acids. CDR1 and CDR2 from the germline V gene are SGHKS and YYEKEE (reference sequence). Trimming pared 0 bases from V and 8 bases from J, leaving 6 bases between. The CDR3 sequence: CASSLGLDEQFF. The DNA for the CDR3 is TGTGCCAGCAGCTTGGGTCTAGATGAGCAGTTCTTC.

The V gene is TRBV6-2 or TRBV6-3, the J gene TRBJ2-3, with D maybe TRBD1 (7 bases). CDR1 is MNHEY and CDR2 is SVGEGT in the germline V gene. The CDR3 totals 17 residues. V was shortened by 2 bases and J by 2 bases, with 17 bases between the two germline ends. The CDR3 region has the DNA TGTGCCAGCAGTTACAGGCCAGGGGGGAGAGTCACAGATACGCAGTATTTT. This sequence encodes CASSYRPGGRVTDTQYF.

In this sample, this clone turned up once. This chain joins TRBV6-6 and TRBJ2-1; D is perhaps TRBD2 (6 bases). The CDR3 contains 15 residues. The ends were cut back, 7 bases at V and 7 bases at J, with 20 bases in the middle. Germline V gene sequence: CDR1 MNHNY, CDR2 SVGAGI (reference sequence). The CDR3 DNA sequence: TGTGCCAGCAACGACGGGGGAGGCGGAAGGAATGAGCAGTTCTTC. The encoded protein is CASNDGGGGRNEQFF.

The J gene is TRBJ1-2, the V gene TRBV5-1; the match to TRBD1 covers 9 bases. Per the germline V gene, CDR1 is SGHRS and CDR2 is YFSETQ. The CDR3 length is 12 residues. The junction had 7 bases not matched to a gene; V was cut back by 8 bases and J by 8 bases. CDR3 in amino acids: CAREQGARGYTF. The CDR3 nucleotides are TGCGCCAGGGAACAGGGGGCGCGGGGCTACACCTTC.

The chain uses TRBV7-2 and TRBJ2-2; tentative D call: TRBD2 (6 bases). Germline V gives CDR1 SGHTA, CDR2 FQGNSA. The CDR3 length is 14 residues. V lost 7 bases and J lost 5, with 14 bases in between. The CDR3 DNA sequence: TGTGCCAGCACCCTACTAGCTAGTACCGGGGAGCTGTTTTTT. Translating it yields CASTLLASTGELFF.

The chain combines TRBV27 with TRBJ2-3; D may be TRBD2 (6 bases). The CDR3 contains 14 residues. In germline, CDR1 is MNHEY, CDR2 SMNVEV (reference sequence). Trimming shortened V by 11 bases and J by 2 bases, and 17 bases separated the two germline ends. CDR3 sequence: CAVRGLSLTDTQYF. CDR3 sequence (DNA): TGTGCCGTGAGGGGACTCTCACTCACAGATACGCAGTATTTT.

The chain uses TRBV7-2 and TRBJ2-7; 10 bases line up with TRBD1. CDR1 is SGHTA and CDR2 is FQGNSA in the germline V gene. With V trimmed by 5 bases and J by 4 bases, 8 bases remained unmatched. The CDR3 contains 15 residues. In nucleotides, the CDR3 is TGTGCCAGCAGCCTTGACTGGACAGGGGGGTACGAGCAGTACTTC. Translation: CASSLDWTGGYEQYF.

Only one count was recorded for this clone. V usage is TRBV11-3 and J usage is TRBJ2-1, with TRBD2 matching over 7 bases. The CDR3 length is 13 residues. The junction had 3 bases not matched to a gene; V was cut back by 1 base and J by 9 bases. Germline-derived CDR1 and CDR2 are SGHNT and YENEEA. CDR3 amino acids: CASSLAGEGEQFF. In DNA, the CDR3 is TGTGCCAGCAGCTTAGCGGGGGAGGGTGAGCAGTTCTTC.

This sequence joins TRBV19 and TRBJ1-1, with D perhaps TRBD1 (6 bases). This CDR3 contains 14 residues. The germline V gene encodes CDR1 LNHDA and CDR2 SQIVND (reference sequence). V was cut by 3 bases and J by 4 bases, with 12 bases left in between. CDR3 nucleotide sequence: TGTGCCAGTAGTATCCGGCCAGGGGCCACTGAAGCTTTCTTT. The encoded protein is CASSIRPGATEAFF.

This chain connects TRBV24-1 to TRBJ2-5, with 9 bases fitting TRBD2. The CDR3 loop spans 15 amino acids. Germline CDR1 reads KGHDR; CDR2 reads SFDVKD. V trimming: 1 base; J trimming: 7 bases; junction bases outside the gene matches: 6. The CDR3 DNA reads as TGTGCCACCAGTGATTTACGCGGGGGGGAAGCGACCCAGTACTTC. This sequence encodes CATSDLRGGEATQYF.

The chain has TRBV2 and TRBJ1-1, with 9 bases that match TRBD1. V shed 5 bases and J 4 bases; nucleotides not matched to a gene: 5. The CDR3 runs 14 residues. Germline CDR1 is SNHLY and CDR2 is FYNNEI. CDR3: CASSLSGQGTEAFF. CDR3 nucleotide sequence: TGTGCCAGCAGTCTTTCGGGACAGGGCACTGAAGCTTTCTTT.

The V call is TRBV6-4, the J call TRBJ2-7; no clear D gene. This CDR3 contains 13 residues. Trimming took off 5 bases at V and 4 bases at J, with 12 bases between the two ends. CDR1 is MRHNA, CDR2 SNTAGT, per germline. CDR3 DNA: TGTGCCAGCAGTCCCGGTTCCAGGTACGAGCAGTACGTC. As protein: CASSPGSRYEQYV.

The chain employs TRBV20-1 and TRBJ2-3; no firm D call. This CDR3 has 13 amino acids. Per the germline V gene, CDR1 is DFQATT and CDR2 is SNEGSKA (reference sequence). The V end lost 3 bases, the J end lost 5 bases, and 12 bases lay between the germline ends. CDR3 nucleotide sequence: TGCAGTGCTAGTAGGCTAGTCATAGATACGCAGTATTTT. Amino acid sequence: CSASRLVIDTQYF.

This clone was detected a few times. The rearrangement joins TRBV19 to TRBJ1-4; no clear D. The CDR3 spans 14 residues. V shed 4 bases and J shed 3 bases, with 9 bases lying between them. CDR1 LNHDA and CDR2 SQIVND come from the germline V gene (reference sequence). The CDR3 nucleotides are TGTGCCAGTAGTACGCAGGTTTCTAATGAAAAACTGTTTTTT. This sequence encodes CASSTQVSNEKLFF. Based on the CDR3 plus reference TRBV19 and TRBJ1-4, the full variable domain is DGGITQSPKYLFRKEGQNVTLSCEQNLNHDAMYWYRQDPGQGLRLIYYSQIVNDFQKGDIAEGYSVSREKKESFPLTVTSAQKNPTAFYLCASSTQVSNEKLFFGSGTQLSVL.

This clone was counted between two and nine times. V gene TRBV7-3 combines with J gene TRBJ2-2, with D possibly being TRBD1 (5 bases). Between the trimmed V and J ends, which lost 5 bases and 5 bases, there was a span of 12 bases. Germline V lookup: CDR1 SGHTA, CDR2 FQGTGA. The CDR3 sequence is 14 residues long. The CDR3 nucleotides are TGTGCCAGCAGCCGCAATCAGGGAACCGGGGAGCTGTTTTTT. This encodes CASSRNQGTGELFF. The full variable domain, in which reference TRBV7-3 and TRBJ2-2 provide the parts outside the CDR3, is GAGVSQTPSNKVTEKGKYVELRCDPISGHTALYWYRQSLGQGPEFLIYFQGTGAADDSGLPNDRFFAVRPEGSVSTLKIQRTERGDSAVYLCASSRNQGTGELFFGEGSRLTVL.

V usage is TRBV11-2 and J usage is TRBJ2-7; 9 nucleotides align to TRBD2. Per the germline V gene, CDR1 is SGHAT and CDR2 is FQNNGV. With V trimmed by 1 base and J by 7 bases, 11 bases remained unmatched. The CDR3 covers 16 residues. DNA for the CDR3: TGTGCCAGCAGCTTAGGTCATGGAGCGGGGGGATCTGAGCAGTACGTC. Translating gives CASSLGHGAGGSEQYV.

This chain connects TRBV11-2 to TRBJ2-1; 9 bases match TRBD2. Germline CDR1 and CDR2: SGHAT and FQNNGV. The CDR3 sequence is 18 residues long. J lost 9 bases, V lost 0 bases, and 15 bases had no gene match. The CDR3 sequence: CASSLDVLRGGLSGEQFF. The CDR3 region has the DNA TGTGCCAGCAGCTTAGATGTATTGCGGGGGGGCCTAAGTGGTGAGCAGTTCTTC. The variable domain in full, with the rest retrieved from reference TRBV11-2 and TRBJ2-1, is EAGVAQSPRYKIIEKRQSVAFWCNPISGHATLYWYQQILGQGPKLLIQFQNNGVVDDSQLPKDRFSAERLKGVDSTLKIQPAKLEDSAVYLCASSLDVLRGGLSGEQFFGPGTRLTVL.